The 21 T cell receptor beta chains given below trace back to one sample, sequenced in a study of shared clonotypes between healthy human individuals. As defined, naive CD8 cells were CD45RO-negative and positively selected for CCR7, with terminally differentiated effector memory CD45RA+ cells excluded. The method was immunoSEQ multiplex PCR; TCRdb's version includes in-frame clones alone and lacks a portion of them. This sample has more than 2 million clones, with around 95% found just once. The sequencing input was naive CD8+ T cells from PBMCs. The receptors here all came from a man aged 18 to 30 in good health. Some clones in this sample may be carry-over from other donors' samples.

The chain carries TRBV27 and TRBJ1-5; weak D call: TRBD1 (5 bases). The V and J ends lost 1 base and 0 bases respectively, with 16 bases between them. From germline, CDR1 is MNHEY and CDR2 SMNVEV (reference sequence). The CDR3 has 18 amino acids. DNA for the CDR3: TGTGCCAGCAGTTTATTCTCAGGGTCTGGATATAGCAATCAGCCCCAGCATTTT. As protein: CASSLFSGSGYSNQPQHF.

The chain couples TRBV27 to TRBJ1-5; D gene unclear. Trimming left V 4 bases short and J 4 bases short, with 17 bases between. Germline CDR1 MNHEY, CDR2 SMNVEV (reference sequence). This CDR3 is 16 amino acids long. CDR3 bases: TGTGCCAGCAGTTCCAAATTAGGGCAGCTTAATCAGCCCCAGCATTTT. It specifies CASSSKLGQLNQPQHF.

As to this clone: The same CDR3 also results from other DNA sequences found in this sample. The chain links TRBV6-1 to TRBJ1-4; the match to TRBD1 covers 9 bases. This CDR3 has 14 amino acids. Looked up from germline, CDR1 is MNHNS and CDR2 is SASEGT. V shed 3 bases and J 8 bases; nucleotides not matched to a gene: 4. CDR3 in amino acids: CASSEDRGREKLFF. CDR3 DNA: TGTGCCAGCAGTGAGGACAGGGGACGGGAAAAACTGTTTTTT.

The V call is TRBV4-1, the J call TRBJ2-7; possible D gene TRBD1, 7 bases. V dropped 4 bases and J dropped 0 bases, with 13 bases sitting between them. Germline CDR1 is MGHRA and CDR2 is YSYEKL. The CDR3 is 15 residues long. CDR3 sequence: CASSLRGRSSYEQYF. The DNA for the CDR3 is TGCGCCAGCAGCCTCAGGGGGAGGAGCTCCTACGAGCAGTACTTC.

J is TRBJ2-1 and V is TRBV2; D not certain. CDR1 is SNHLY, CDR2 FYNNEI, per germline. This CDR3 spans 9 amino acids. The CDR3 DNA reads as TGTGCGGTCGACAATGAGCAGTTCTTC. Encoded protein: CAVDNEQFF.

The J gene is TRBJ2-1, the V gene TRBV14; D not resolved. V dropped 2 bases and J dropped 6 bases, with 8 bases sitting between them. The CDR3 covers 13 residues. CDR1 and CDR2 from the germline V gene are SGHDN and FVKESK. CDR3 nucleotides: TGTGCCAGCAGCCAACTCGTATTCAATGAGCAGTTCTTC. It yields the protein CASSQLVFNEQFF.

The chain employs TRBV7-3 and TRBJ1-2; D may be TRBD1 (6 bases). Trimming cost V 5 bases and J 4 bases, with 17 bases left between them. Germline loops: CDR1 SGHTA, CDR2 FQGTGA. The CDR3 sequence is 15 residues long. CDR3 sequence (DNA): TGTGCCAGCAGCCAGTACAGGGTCGGCGTCTATGGCTACACCTTC. This gives the protein CASSQYRVGVYGYTF.

This chain connects TRBV27 to TRBJ2-3; TRBD1 agrees at 10 bases. Per germline, CDR1 MNHEY and CDR2 SMNVEV (reference sequence). The CDR3 has 18 amino acids. Trimming took 3 bases from V and 2 from J; bases not matched to a gene: 11. The DNA for the CDR3 is TGTGCCAGCAGTTTTTCACCTCCCGGGACAGGGGTCACAGATACGCAGTATTTT. Amino acid sequence: CASSFSPPGTGVTDTQYF.

A single count supports this clone. The chain uses TRBV6-1 and TRBJ2-5; 9 nucleotides match TRBD1. The CDR3 covers 13 residues. Trimming at V came to 8 bases and at J to 3 bases, leaving 4 bases not matched to a gene. Germline V gene data show CDR1 as MNHNS and CDR2 as SASEGT. Here the CDR3 DNA reads TGTGCCAGCCCGGGACAGGGAAAAGAGACCCAGTACTTC. Translated: CASPGQGKETQYF.

This chain connects TRBV11-2 to TRBJ1-2; TRBD1 matches 9 bases. The CDR3 extends over 16 amino acids. V lost 3 bases to trimming and J lost 3 bases; unmatched junction nucleotides: 8. Germline loops: CDR1 SGHAT, CDR2 FQNNGV. The CDR3 region is CASSFNRGRVDYGYTF. DNA for the CDR3: TGTGCCAGCAGCTTTAACAGGGGGCGAGTAGACTATGGCTACACCTTC.

The table lists this clone with a few counts. The chain employs TRBV6-1 and TRBJ2-7; D perhaps matches TRBD2 (6 bases). CDR1 and CDR2 from the germline V gene are MNHNS and SASEGT. This CDR3 has 14 amino acids. V lost 4 bases and J 2 bases, leaving 12 bases between the germline ends. CDR3 loop: CASSGRGLAYEQYF. As DNA, the CDR3 is TGTGCCAGCAGTGGGCGGGGATTGGCCTACGAGCAGTACTTC.

The rearrangement joins TRBV7-8 to TRBJ1-5, with D possibly matching TRBD1 (5 bases). V lost 3 bases and J 6 bases, leaving 15 bases between the germline ends. The CDR3 extends over 15 amino acids. Germline CDR1 SGHVS, CDR2 FQNEAQ. The CDR3 here is CASSFFGAAGQPQHF. CDR3 nucleotide sequence: TGTGCCAGCAGCTTCTTCGGGGCGGCAGGTCAGCCCCAGCATTTT.

A remark on this clone: Other DNA sequences of this sample code for an identical CDR3. The chain recombines TRBV10-3 with TRBJ1-4; D is undetermined. V shed 4 bases and J shed 5 bases, with 11 bases lying between them. CDR1 and CDR2 (germline): ENHRY, SYGVKD. This CDR3 has 14 amino acids. CDR3 sequence: CAISAREGNEKLFF. CDR3 DNA: TGTGCCATCAGTGCTCGGGAAGGAAATGAAAAACTGTTTTTT.

The chain links TRBV6-4 to TRBJ1-4; 8 nucleotides match TRBD1. CDR1 and CDR2 from the germline V gene are MRHNA and SNTAGT. V lost 2 bases to trimming and J lost 4 bases; unmatched junction nucleotides: 12. The CDR3 sequence is 18 residues long. CDR3: CASSDLATGDLINEKLFF. In DNA form, the CDR3 reads TGTGCCAGCAGTGACCTGGCGACAGGGGATTTAATTAATGAAAAACTGTTTTTT.

The chain carries TRBV4-3 and TRBJ2-7; perhaps TRBD1 as D (6 bases). Germline CDR1 and CDR2: LGHNA and YSLEER. V was pared by 1 base and J by 0 bases, with 13 bases between. The CDR3 length is 16 residues. CDR3 nucleotides: TGCGCCAGCAGCCAAGGGTTCGGGACAAACTCCTACGAGCAGTACTTC. Residues: CASSQGFGTNSYEQYF.

The V gene is TRBV4-1, the J gene TRBJ2-1; D assignment may be TRBD1 or TRBD2 (5 bases each). Trimming cost V 1 base and J 8 bases, with 18 bases left between them. Germline V gene lookup returns CDR1 MGHRA and CDR2 YSYEKL. The CDR3 covers 16 residues. DNA of the CDR3: TGCGCCAGCAGCCAAGCCGTGACCGGGACCCACCATGAGCAGTTCTTC. Translated, it gives CASSQAVTGTHHEQFF.

V gene TRBV6-5 combines with J gene TRBJ2-2; D is perhaps TRBD1 (6 bases). Trimming pared 3 bases from V and 3 bases from J, leaving 14 bases between. This CDR3 is 16 amino acids long. In germline, CDR1 is MNHEY, CDR2 SVGAGI. CDR3 sequence reads: CASSYSGAWDTGELFF. CDR3 nucleotides: TGTGCCAGCAGTTATTCAGGGGCCTGGGACACCGGGGAGCTGTTTTTT.

The J gene is TRBJ2-7, the V gene TRBV5-1, with 7 bases aligning to TRBD1. The CDR3 totals 20 residues. CDR1 and CDR2 (germline): SGHRS, YFSETQ. Trimming took 4 bases from V and 0 from J; bases not matched to a gene: 22. The CDR3 bases are TGCGCCAGCAGCCCGGCGAGGGTAGGCTACCGGGACAGCGCCTCCTACGAGCAGTACTTC. Protein: CASSPARVGYRDSASYEQYF.

In its sample, this clone was seen a few times. This chain connects TRBV10-3 to TRBJ1-2; 7 bases agree with TRBD1. The CDR3 totals 11 residues. Per the germline V gene, CDR1 is ENHRY and CDR2 is SYGVKD. Trimming removed 8 bases from V and 4 bases from J; junction bases left unmatched: 1. The CDR3 nucleotides read TGTGCCATCGGGACAGCCTATGGCTACACCTTC. Its translation: CAIGTAYGYTF.

The J gene is TRBJ2-3, the V gene TRBV7-9; D is unclear. With 1 base removed from V and 4 bases from J, the gap between germline ends came to 6 bases. The germline CDR1 and CDR2 sequences are SEHNR and FQNEAQ (reference sequence). This CDR3 region has 13 residues. The CDR3 here is CASSLVGSDTQYF. DNA for the CDR3: TGTGCCAGCAGCTTAGTCGGGTCAGATACGCAGTATTTT.

The gene calls are TRBV2 and TRBJ2-1; 8 bases match TRBD2. From germline, CDR1 is SNHLY and CDR2 FYNNEI. Trimming removed 7 bases from V and 8 bases from J; junction bases left unmatched: 16. The CDR3 consists of 16 residues. The CDR3 reads CASIGWESGRDYEQFF. For the CDR3, the DNA is TGTGCCAGCATCGGCTGGGAAAGCGGGAGAGACTATGAGCAGTTCTTC.